This record concerns one T cell receptor beta chain sequence. The sample holds a few counts of this clonotype. There is no known antigen for this receptor. It has no much larger one-base neighbor in the sample; base qualities were not kept. These data come from a study of T cells after yellow fever vaccination (dated by TCRdb to the late 2010s). With regard to the full study: The SMART-Seq v4 Ultra Low Input RNA kit was used to prepare libraries from fractions with low cell numbers. Two healthy male donors, one aged 18 to 29 and one aged 30 to 40 years, were included in the cohort. Bulk TCR alpha and beta repertoires were sequenced longitudinally to track T-cell clones before and after primary and booster YFV17D yellow fever vaccination. Blood was collected at multiple timepoints before and after primary and secondary immunization, and bulk PBMC replicates and cell subsets were isolated. Beyond this particular receptor, the publication reports: Only a couple of donors were included in the study, so the extent to which the findings can be generalized is limited. Because abundant contaminating clonotypes from the bulk population could be contained in FACS-sorted repertoires, computational filtering was required. A small share of clonotypes occurred in both CD4 and CD8 compartments, likely arising from convergent recombination. Compared with the primary T-cell response, the secondary T-cell response was weaker but faster, peaking on day 5 rather than day 15. After the booster, most clones that had expanded after primary vaccination were detected again (nearly 97% of CD4 and 88% of CD8), suggesting broad maintenance of memory.

The CDR3 spans 17 residues, from the cysteine through the phenylalanine. The sequence is cut down to CDR3 DNA, 51 bases in frame from base 1. Per the germline V gene (reference sequence), LNHNV is the CDR1 and YYDKDF is the CDR2. At the junction V is shortened by 0 bases and J by 4 bases, with 13 bases in between. TCR cDNA was synthesized by 5'RACE template switching, which introduced a universal primer site and unique molecular identifiers. cDNA synthesis was primed from both the TCR alpha and TCR beta constant segments. Libraries were amplified in two PCR steps, with sample barcodes and sequencing adapters added in the second step. Sequencing of libraries was done on Illumina HiSeq 2500 (2x100 bp) or NovaSeq (2x150 bp). The study's own analysis went as follows. MIGEC was used to demultiplex reads and collapse the reads into UMI consensus sequences, and MiXCR was used for V(D)J alignment. Using edgeR on replicate PBMC samples, clonotypes were called vaccine-responding if FDR was below 0.01 and the log2 fold change was above 5 up to day 15. CD4 or CD8 identity was assigned to each bulk clonotype according to whether the clonotype was present at higher abundance in the sequenced CD4 repertoire or the sequenced CD8 repertoire. TCRdb handled the public reads itself, with Q25 trimming in fastp and clone calling in MiXCR, and kept productive beta chains. CDR3 protein sequences are deduplicated, and each keeps its most common genes and DNA. The V and J calls follow TCRdb's processing rather than the paper's. In this sample the table shows 300,000 to 450,000 distinct CDR3 sequences, roughly 8.4% of which occur a single time. The ten most abundant clones make up approximately 18% of the sample.

Sample treatment or condition, as interpreted from the label and publication: live attenuated yellow fever vaccine strain. At each blood-draw timepoint, two biological replicates of bulk PBMCs were obtained. PBMCs were isolated from peripheral blood using a standard Ficoll-Paque protocol. RNA was extracted with TriZol from bulk PBMCs, CD4 and CD8 fractions, and dextramer-positive and dextramer-negative fractions. The starting material was PBMCs, obtained about 41 days after the first yellow fever vaccination. This TCR was sampled from a man younger than 35 who received the YFV17D yellow fever vaccine. The chain couples TRBV15 to TRBJ2-6, with no confidently assigned D gene. At the DNA level, the sequence is TGTGCCACCAGCAGAGACTCCAGGACCTCCGGGGCCAACGTCCTGACTTTC. It specifies CATSRDSRTSGANVLTF.